This record covers a single TCR beta chain. The source of the sample is a study of CD8 T cells in ankylosing spondylitis. Looked up from germline, CDR1 is SGHRS and CDR2 is YFSETQ. The CDR3 is 16 amino acids. Trimming took off 2 bases at V and 2 bases at J, with 15 bases between the two ends. From the 5' RACE reads, TCRdb called clonotypes with MiXCR, one entry per CDR3 protein. This sample has 25,000 or so distinct CDR3 sequences, with roughly 7.9% found just once. Material: blood. This receptor was identified in a male donor with ankylosing spondylitis or in good health (not recorded which). The J gene is TRBJ2-3, the V gene TRBV5-1, with D perhaps TRBD2 (5 bases). The CDR3 DNA reads TGCGCCAGCAGCTTTATGGCGGGCCGTAACACAGATACGCAGTATTTT. It translates to CASSFMAGRNTDTQYF.